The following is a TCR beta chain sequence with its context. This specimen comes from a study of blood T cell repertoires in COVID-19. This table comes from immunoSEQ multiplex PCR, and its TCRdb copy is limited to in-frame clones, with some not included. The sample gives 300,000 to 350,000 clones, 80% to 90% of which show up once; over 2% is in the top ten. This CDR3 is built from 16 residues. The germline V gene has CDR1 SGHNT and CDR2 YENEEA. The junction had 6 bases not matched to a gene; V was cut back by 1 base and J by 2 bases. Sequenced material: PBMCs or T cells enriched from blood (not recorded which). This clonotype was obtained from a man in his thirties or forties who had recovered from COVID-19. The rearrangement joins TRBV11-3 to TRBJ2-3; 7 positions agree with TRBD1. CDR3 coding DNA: TGTGCCAGCAGCTTAGGATACAGGGGTGACACAGATACGCAGTATTTT. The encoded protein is CASSLGYRGDTDTQYF.